This T cell receptor (beta chain) emerged from a study of PD-1 blockade in classical Hodgkin lymphoma. Study observations and caveats: Nothing has yet pinned down what causes the repertoire differences, possibly disease activity or prior therapy.

Every patient was affected by relapse after autologous stem cell transplantation, while exposure to brentuximab vedotin was not uniform. Assay: immunoSEQ multiplex PCR; the TCRdb copy retains only in-frame clones and omits some. The data contain 95,000 or so clones, approximately 80% of them seen just once; the ten biggest clones take up less than 15%. With regard to this clone: The target antigen is unknown.

Trimming removed 2 bases at V and 0 bases at J, with 12 bases between. The CDR3 loop spans 16 amino acids. In germline, CDR1 is MNHEY, CDR2 SVGAGI. The material sequenced was peripheral blood mononuclear cells (PBMCs), taken at baseline. The clonotype originates from a human donor with classical Hodgkin lymphoma. This rearrangement joins TRBV6-5 to TRBJ2-3, with a tentative D call TRBD1 (5 bases). CDR3 in amino acids: CASSYPTGGSTDTQYF. Here the CDR3 DNA reads TGTGCCAGCAGTTACCCCACAGGCGGAAGCACAGATACGCAGTATTTT.